Reported below is one T cell receptor (beta chain). Antigen: not known. The sample belongs to a study of a mutant IDH1 vaccine in newly diagnosed glioma. About the study: During weeks 1, 3, 5, 7, 11, 15, 19 and 23, patients received eight vaccinations. A roughly 60% male, approximately 38% female split and a mean age of 40.4 years characterized treated patients. Radiotherapy, temozolomide, or both had been given previously, and both were given to most. Regarding the study as a whole: Induction of immune responses by the vaccine occurred in about 93% of patients.

Time point of the sample: week 23, last vaccination. Vaccine doses each comprised 300 ug of mutant IDH1 20-mer peptide, with topical imiquimod. V lost 2 bases and J lost 6, with 4 bases in between. Germline CDR1 is SEHNR and CDR2 is FQNEAQ (reference sequence). This CDR3 has 11 residues. Sequencing used immunoSEQ multiplex PCR; TCRdb keeps in-frame clones, though not all of them. The table has over 35,000 clones, approximately 84% seen once. This clonotype was sampled from a woman aged 18-29 years with glioma. Some clones in this sample may be carry-over from other donors' samples. The sample in question was PBMCs, obtained from a glioma patient whose treatment included an IDH1 peptide vaccine. The rearrangement joins TRBV7-9 to TRBJ1-2; D is unclear. The CDR3 reads CASSLSDGYTF. In DNA, the CDR3 is TGTGCCAGCAGCTTATCGGATGGCTACACCTTC.